The clone carrying this TCR beta chain was seen a single time. Its antigen remains unidentified. Adults with ileal or ileocolonic Crohn's disease and an indication for resection were eligible. This CDR3 region has 16 residues. Germline values: CDR1 SGHDN, CDR2 FVKESK. V trimming: 4 bases; J trimming: 3 bases; junction bases outside the gene matches: 12. The sample is drawn from a study of T cell repertoires in ileal Crohn's disease. Study-level background: Postoperative therapy was given to about half: fewer than 14 thiopurines, 15 to 20 anti-TNF agents.

Study-level results: Every patient over 26.8% clonality showed endoscopic recurrence.

The data were produced by immunoSEQ multiplex PCR, yet TCRdb's version contains in-frame clones alone and is incomplete. The table shows more than 11,000 clones, with around 79% occurring only once. This TCR was sampled from an adult with Crohn's disease. Specimen: ileal tissue. The chain employs TRBV14 and TRBJ2-7, with TRBD2 matching over 7 bases. The CDR3, as DNA: TGTGCCAGCAGCCGAGGCTGGGGGACTACCTACTACGAGCAGTACTTC. Translation: CASSRGWGTTYYEQYF.